This T cell receptor beta chain was recorded in a study of cytomegalovirus exposure and HLA in healthy donors (TCRdb year 2017). Study-level background: According to an earlier analysis of a few hundred of the donors, 150 million to 200 million T cells yielded 117 million unique TCR beta sequences and 276 Gb of sequence data. On average, about 200,000 unique TCR beta nucleotide sequences were sequenced per donor among about 400 genotyped donors of the cohort, with around 19% of those sequences being non-productive. In an earlier analysis of roughly 600 of the donors, high-throughput TCR beta sequencing was used to judge whether each TCR beta V gene segment behaved as functional or pseudogenic. The later analysis used no new phenotypic data to find candidate immune exposures, relying instead on TCR beta sequences and their occurrence across donors. Donor age, sex, ethnicity and CMV serostatus were compiled alongside the repertoire data. Roughly 310 gigabases of sequencing data and approximately 85 million unique TCR sequences were included in an early release covering 500 to 750 HLA-typed donors. Among the 398 genotyped donors, around 81% belonged to the genetic ancestry cluster associated with self-reported Caucasian donors. A later genetic analysis took genome-wide SNP genotypes for about 55% of the 666 donors and used that subset as a discovery cohort. Four to six DR-DQ haplotypes were handled as single units for association and clustering because linkage in the cohort was strong. The study was designed to test whether signatures of past pathogen exposure could be identified by cataloging public T cell receptors. The study combined high-throughput TCR immunosequencing, statistical association of individual TCRs with disease status, and machine learning to predict cytomegalovirus infection status. Along with the approximately 600-subject first cohort, a separate validation cohort of over 90 different subjects was used. Typing coverage differed by locus: A, B, C, DRB1 and DQB1 were typed in roughly 629-630 donors, DQA1 in 500 to 550, DPA1 in approximately 600, and DPB1 in 400 to 490. A later analysis re-examined previously published TCR beta repertoires from 600 to 700 donors and added high-resolution HLA genotyping to investigate patterns of TCR occurrence. Every repertoire in the discovery cohort had been generated on one and the same sequencing platform. HLA typing covered class I and class II loci at four-digit resolution. The study profiled the T cell repertoires of 550 to 700 subjects by immunosequencing and related them to cytomegalovirus serostatus.

What the work shows at the level of the full study, not this receptor alone: It was suggested by the authors that the approach could potentially be generalized to other disease states and immunological phenotypes. Presence/absence analyses assumed roughly uniform sequencing depth across donors, an assumption that may not hold. The cohort was sequenced for TCR beta chains only, and without alpha or paired-chain data the features that could be detected were limited. Across donors, most TCR sequences were observed very rarely, whereas some public TCRs were present in many individuals. CMV serostatus was the only immune exposure information available for the cohort. An earlier analysis of some 590 of the donors showed that most TCR beta V segments appeared in productive rearrangements either about 90% or about 30% of the time, which broadly matched IMGT annotations. Because the 87-base-pair reads could not distinguish some IMGT-functional V segments, including TRBV6-2 and TRBV6-3, those segments were excluded. In vitro tests confirmed that a few of the cytomegalovirus-associated TCR beta chains recognize cytomegalovirus antigens. A total of about 150 TCR beta chains were listed by the study as associated with cytomegalovirus. A later analysis found that most CMV-associated TCR beta chains appeared HLA-restricted, with HLA associations seemingly driven largely by CMV exposure. According to a later analysis, TCR association rates differed among HLA loci, with DRB1 alleles showing the most associated TCRs and HLA-C alleles showing the fewest. According to a later analysis, parvovirus B19, influenza, CMV and Epstein-Barr virus appeared linked to several top co-occurrence clusters. A later analysis associated about 18,000 TCR beta sequences with specific HLA alleles at a false discovery rate of 0.05. HLA typing was unavailable for some donors at each locus, so association tests used only the typed subset. In a later genetic analysis, fewer N-insertions in productive TCRs were reported among donors in an Asian-associated ancestry cluster than the approximately 710-donor mean. A later analysis found that HLA-associated TCR beta chains were more clonally expanded and had lower generation probabilities than equally common non-associated chains. V-gene and J-gene trimming of TCR beta chains was associated with a missense DCLRE1C variant in a later genetic analysis, and the association was replicated in an independent cohort. The classifier was reported to diagnose cytomegalovirus status with high specificity and sensitivity in both the original cohort and the validation cohort. When HLA alleles, especially DR and DQ, strongly co-occurred, TCR associations were difficult to assign to individual alleles. Linkage disequilibrium might explain the correlated functional status among segregating V segments, but an unknown experimental factor could not be ruled out. Because counts were too low, under 20 rarely observed V segments, including chromosome 9 orphons, were left out of the earlier analysis of 587 of the donors. A further reported finding was that TCR beta sequences accurately predicted the HLA-A and HLA-B alleles for most subjects in the first cohort. A cluster of highly shared sequence variants was judged likely to represent a technical artifact of the sequencing pipeline.

The library was generated by the immunoSEQ multiplex PCR assay. The multiplex PCR relied on a mix of 60 forward primers for TCR Vbeta segments and 13 reverse primers for TCR Jbeta segments. Amplification of the CDR3 region of rearranged TCR beta genes was performed with a multiplex PCR assay on genomic DNA. The amplified TCR beta libraries were sequenced on the Illumina HiSeq System as 87-base-pair reads. In the authors' own workflow: Across the 500 to 700 repertoires, a later analysis counted around 80 million unique TCR beta chains, approximately 10 million of which were shared by at least two donors. Raw reads were error-corrected and collapsed into unique sequences by a nearest-neighbor algorithm in which closely related sequences were merged to remove PCR and sequencing errors. Alignment of CDR3 sequences to IMGT reference sequences was used to assign V, D and J gene segments. For a sequence to be retained, at least a six-nucleotide match to both a V gene segment and a J gene segment was required. Rearrangements were called productive when the CDR3 lacked stop codons and stayed in frame with V and J; all others were non-productive. CDR3 was defined according to IMGT convention as the region running from the second conserved V-encoded cysteine to the conserved J-encoded phenylalanine. In an earlier analysis of 500 to 650 of the donors, sequences lacking an unambiguous match to a single V gene segment were excluded. An earlier analysis of a few hundred of the donors classified V segments as functional when productive rearrangements were above 56.7% and as segregating when the standard deviation between donors was above 5%. A statistical classification framework was built for diagnosing cytomegalovirus status from the catalog of TCR beta chain sequences. V and J gene assignment, in a later analysis, came from comparing TCR nucleotide sequences with IMGT/GENE-DB human TR gene sequences. Using the TCRdist pipeline, a later analysis assigned CDR3 sequences along with most-parsimonious VDJ recombination scenarios. In a later analysis, each TCR beta chain was defined by its CDR3 amino acid sequence together with its V-gene family, and reads without a unique V-gene family were excluded. In a later analysis, several hundred highly shared, low-generation-probability nucleotide sequences were removed to address suspected cross-contamination and a sequencing artifact. In a later analysis, a clonal expansion index for each public chain was calculated from normalized within-repertoire ranks of inferred template counts. In a later analysis, generation probabilities were computed using a VDJ recombination model fitted to out-of-frame rearrangements, and the results were checked against IGoR. Hypergeometric tests were used in a later analysis to score TCR-TCR, TCR-HLA and TCR-CMV co-occurrence, with a repertoire-size bias correction applied to the TCR pairs. False discovery rates were estimated in a later analysis by permuting HLA or CMV assignments 20 times. In a later analysis, co-occurring TCRs were grouped using DBSCAN, and TCRdist sequence similarity was added for clustering within HLA-allele-positive subsets. For co-occurrence clustering, repertoires with fewer than 30,000 or more than 120,000 public chains were excluded, along with five or six repertoires with anomalous nucleotide sharing. TCRdb took over this immuneACCESS table, retaining in-frame rearrangements with V and J assigned. Such tables are incomplete; in checked studies, under half of the missing clones stem from an unresolved V gene, and the remainder is unexplained. V and J calls and clone size are as listed in that table; D and trimming were resolved from the DNA. Within this sample are under 200,000 clones, with 75% to 80% of them counted one time only. About 14% of the sample goes to the ten largest clones.

Trimming removed 4 bases from V and 4 bases from J, leaving 14 bases between the germline ends. The CDR3 sequence holds 14 residues, the cysteine and phenylalanine included. Just CDR3 DNA is preserved here, 42 bases in frame from base 1. CDR1 is given as MNHNS and CDR2 as SASEGT, both from the germline V gene. The cohort was made up of hundreds of healthy bone marrow donors. At the time of sampling, every cohort member was nominally healthy, though immune exposures that went unrecorded were likely present. The donor tested CMV seropositive and was one of the 289 seropositive cohort members. Every donor gave a peripheral blood sample, and the peripheral blood mononuclear cells from that sample were used for TCR beta sequencing. The Qiagen DNeasy Blood Extraction Kit was used to extract genomic DNA from the blood cell samples. Comments on this clone: The specificity of this receptor is unknown. The sample holds no much larger clone one base away, and base qualities are not on file.

The V and J segments used are TRBV6-1 and TRBJ2-7; the D gene is perhaps TRBD1, on 6 matching bases. Sequencing used PBMCs. The TCR was taken from a man in his fifties in good health and CMV-seropositive. The DNA reads TGTGCCAGCAGTGGAACAGGGTTTACGTACGAGCAGTACTTC. It translates to CASSGTGFTYEQYF.